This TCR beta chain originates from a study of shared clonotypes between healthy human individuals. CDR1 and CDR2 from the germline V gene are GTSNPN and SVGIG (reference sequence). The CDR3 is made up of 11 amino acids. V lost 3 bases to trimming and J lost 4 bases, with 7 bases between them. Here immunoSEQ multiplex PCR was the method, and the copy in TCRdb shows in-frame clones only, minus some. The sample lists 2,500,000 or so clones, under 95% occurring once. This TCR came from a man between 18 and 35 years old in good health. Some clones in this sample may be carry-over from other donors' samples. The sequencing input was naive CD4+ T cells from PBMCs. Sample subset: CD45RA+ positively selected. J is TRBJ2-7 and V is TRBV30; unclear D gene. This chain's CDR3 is CAWRRRYEQYF. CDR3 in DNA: TGTGCCTGGAGAAGGAGATACGAGCAGTACTTC.